This TCR beta chain was sequenced in a study of tumor and adjacent non-tumor tissue in lung cancer. Regarding the study as a whole: Top 100 clones took a larger repertoire share in normal lung.

The library came from three nested PCR rounds adapted from ARM-PCR protocols. TCRdb re-called the multiplex PCR reads with MiXCR, one entry per CDR3 protein. The profile shows about 98,000 distinct CDR3 sequences, 75% to 85% of them singletons. V lost 0 bases, J lost 3 bases, and 11 bases lay in between. Germline V CDR1 and CDR2: MNHEY, SVGEGT. The CDR3 has 15 residues. This clonotype showed up many times. What it recognizes is unknown. This sample's RNA came from whole unsorted tissue. Distant lung tissue was collected more than 3 cm away from the tumor edge. The rearrangement links TRBV6-2 or TRBV6-3 to TRBJ1-2; weak D call: TRBD1 (5 bases). Specimen: distant non-tumor lung tissue. This receptor was obtained from a man between 60 and 75 years old with small cell lung cancer. CDR3: CASSYSSRVDYGYTF. In DNA, the CDR3 is TGTGCCAGCAGTTACTCTTCCAGGGTCGACTATGGCTACACCTTC.